The source of this T cell receptor (beta chain) is a study of T-cell memory formation after mild COVID-19. General study points: Most CD4+ clones that shrank were in CM and EM, while CD8+ ones turned up in EMRA. Within pre-infection memory, some responding clones were found, suggesting cross-reactive memory joined. Unconfirmed was the SARS-CoV-2 specificity of second-wave clones that peaked on day 37.

TCR alpha and TCR beta cDNA libraries carrying sample barcodes and UMIs came from 5'RACE with constant-segment primers. TCRdb processed the 5' RACE reads anew with MiXCR; each CDR3 protein has one entry. The sample includes about 540,000 distinct CDR3 sequences, around 21% of them seen just once. The V gene's germline CDR1 is SGHDT and CDR2 YYEEEE. This CDR3 region has 14 residues. Trimming shortened V by 0 bases and J by 10 bases, and 14 bases separated the two germline ends. Note on this clonotype: Its matching antigen is unknown.

The sequenced material came from PBMCs or a T cell subset sorted from them (not recorded which). The V call is TRBV5-6, the J call TRBJ2-1; no reliable D call. The receptor comes from an adult woman who had mild COVID-19 (a few samples of this study predate the infection). Cell type and time point are not known. CDR3 amino acids: CASSLGLAPGEQFF. CDR3 DNA sequence: TGTGCCAGCAGCTTGGGGTTAGCCCCCGGGGAGCAGTTCTTC. Full variable domain (rest looked up from reference TRBV5-6 and TRBJ2-1): DAGVTQSPTHLIKTRGQQVTLRCSPKSGHDTVSWYQQALGQGPQFIFQYYEEEERQRGNFPDRFSGHQFPNYSSELNVNALLLGDSALYLCASSLGLAPGEQFFGPGTRLTVL.